One sample yielded the 20 T cell receptor beta chains listed below, sequenced in a study of T-cell reconstitution after alpha-beta-depleted transplantation in children. A TCRbeta library incorporating unique molecular identifiers was prepared. TCRdb processed the PCR reads anew with MiXCR; each CDR3 protein has one entry. Among around 450,000 distinct CDR3 sequences listed, 10% were seen once. Sequences were derived from PBMCs, sampled before TCRalphabeta/CD19-depleted stem cell transplant. These receptors originate from a child aged 2 to 10 with inherited bone marrow failure, due to receive a stem cell transplant.

The chain recombines TRBV23-1 with TRBJ2-5; D assignment may be TRBD1 or TRBD2 (6 bases each). TRBV23-1 is an ORF; its function is uncertain. The CDR3 spans 17 residues. V was cut by 5 bases and J by 4 bases, with 23 bases left in between. The CDR3 is CASSFKWRAQGAETQYF. The CDR3, as DNA: TGCGCCAGCAGTTTCAAGTGGAGGGCACAGGGCGCAGAGACCCAGTACTTC.

The chain recombines TRBV7-2 with TRBJ2-1; D is unclear. Germline values: CDR1 SGHTA, CDR2 FQGNSA. The CDR3 sequence is 12 residues long. Trimming removed 5 bases from V and 9 bases from J, with 11 bases in between. The chain's CDR3 is CASSETWGEQFF. The CDR3 bases are TGTGCCAGCAGCGAGACTTGGGGTGAGCAGTTCTTC.

This clonotype was found many times. The CDR3 DNA is TGCGCCAGCAGCTTGGGGTCGGCAGATAACCAAGAGACCCAGTACTTC. It yields the protein CASSLGSADNQETQYF. The chain has TRBV5-1 and TRBJ2-5; D remains unclear. Trimming stripped 0 bases from V and 0 bases from J, with 12 bases between. This CDR3 comprises 16 residues. Germline V gene data show CDR1 as SGHRS and CDR2 as YFSETQ.

This clonotype occurred many times. This chain joins TRBV20-1 and TRBJ2-7; no definite D call. The germline V and J ends were trimmed by 4 bases and 4 bases, with 14 bases remaining between them. Germline-derived CDR1 and CDR2 are DFQATT and SNEGSKA (reference sequence). The CDR3 contains 13 residues. The CDR3 loop reads CSAKDPYGYEQYF. The CDR3 DNA is TGCAGTGCTAAAGACCCCTACGGATACGAGCAGTACTTC.

The sample holds many counts of this clonotype. The CDR3 DNA sequence: TGCGCCAGCAGACCGGGACTAGCAACCTACGAGCAGTACTTC. This encodes CASRPGLATYEQYF. The chain combines TRBV4-1 with TRBJ2-7, with 9 positions matching TRBD2. The V gene end was trimmed by 6 bases and the J gene end by 2 bases; junction bases not matched to a gene: 5. This CDR3 comprises 14 residues. CDR1 is MGHRA, CDR2 YSYEKL, per germline.

The chain employs TRBV19 and TRBJ2-3, with D maybe TRBD1 (6 bases). CDR1 is LNHDA and CDR2 is SQIVND in the germline V gene (reference sequence). CDR3 length: 13 residues. V was clipped by 9 bases and J by 1 base, with 11 bases between them. CDR3 sequence reads: CARNRDGTDTQYF. Written as DNA, the CDR3 is TGTGCCAGGAACAGGGACGGCACAGATACGCAGTATTTT.

In its sample, this clonotype was seen many times. The chain carries TRBV18 and TRBJ2-3; D gene uncertain. The V end was cut by 0 bases, the J end by 1 base, with 8 bases between. The CDR3 totals 15 residues. CDR1 KGHSH and CDR2 LQKENI come from the germline V gene. The CDR3 spells CASSPPSAGTDTQYF. In DNA form, the CDR3 reads TGTGCCAGCTCACCACCGTCCGCGGGCACAGATACGCAGTATTTT.

Ten or more counts support this clonotype. This chain uses TRBV29-1 with TRBJ2-7; D is undetermined. This CDR3 is built from 12 residues. Per germline, CDR1 SQVTM and CDR2 ANQGSEA. V was cut by 0 bases and J by 1 base, with 4 bases left in between. CDR3 amino acids: CSVEDLSYEQYF. The DNA for the CDR3 is TGCAGCGTTGAAGATCTATCCTACGAGCAGTACTTC.

The gene calls are TRBV6-1 and TRBJ2-2, with D possibly matching TRBD2 (7 bases). Trimming took off 7 bases at V and 4 bases at J, with 19 bases between the two ends. Germline-derived CDR1 and CDR2 are MNHNS and SASEGT. CDR3 length: 16 residues. CDR3 region: CASTPFGAGATGELFF. The CDR3 nucleotides read TGTGCCAGCACCCCTTTCGGGGCGGGGGCCACCGGGGAGCTGTTTTTT.

The table lists this clonotype with a few counts. The chain carries TRBV20-1 and TRBJ2-5, with no clear D. The CDR3 runs 12 residues. Germline V gene lookup returns CDR1 DFQATT and CDR2 SNEGSKA (reference sequence). V was trimmed by 0 bases and J by 4 bases, leaving 6 bases between them. In DNA form, the CDR3 reads TGCAGTGCTAGAGATGGGGTAGAGACCCAGTACTTC. Amino acids: CSARDGVETQYF.

This clonotype was seen many times. This chain links TRBV20-1 with TRBJ2-3; 8 bases line up with TRBD2. This CDR3 region has 15 residues. The V gene's germline CDR1 is DFQATT and CDR2 SNEGSKA (reference sequence). Trimming cost V 0 bases and J 3 bases; bases outside gene matches: 5. The CDR3 sequence: CSARDSGIGTDTQYF. Here the CDR3 DNA reads TGCAGTGCTAGAGATAGCGGGATAGGGACAGATACGCAGTATTTT.

Details on this clonotype: At one end, the junction sequence differs from germline, possibly due to a read error. This chain uses TRBV20-1 with TRBJ2-7; D perhaps matches TRBD2 (6 bases). Per the germline V gene, CDR1 is DFQATT and CDR2 is SNEGSKA (reference sequence). This CDR3 region has 16 residues. The CDR3 coding sequence is TGCTGTGCTACTCTCTGTAGGGCGGGACGTCGATGTGAGCAGTACTTC. Translation: CCATLCRAGRRCEQYF.

This clonotype was counted at least ten times. This chain uses TRBV10-3 with TRBJ2-2; 7 positions agree with TRBD2. Germline CDR1 and CDR2: ENHRY and SYGVKD. The CDR3 is 15 residues long. V shed 4 bases and J 6 bases; nucleotides not matched to a gene: 8. CDR3 loop: CAISGGEREAGELFF. The CDR3 DNA reads as TGTGCCATCAGTGGGGGGGAGCGGGAAGCCGGGGAGCTGTTTTTT.

This clonotype has ten or more counts. The J gene is TRBJ1-1, the V gene TRBV5-1; tentatively, D is TRBD1 (5 bases). CDR3 length: 15 amino acids. V was shortened by 7 bases and J by 1 base, with 17 bases between the two germline ends. The V gene's germline CDR1 is SGHRS and CDR2 YFSETQ. CDR3 bases: TGCGCCAGCTCGTATGGGGGGACTCAGAACACTGAAGCTTTCTTT. It translates to CASSYGGTQNTEAFF. Full variable domain (rest looked up from reference TRBV5-1 and TRBJ1-1): KAGVTQTPRYLIKTRGQQVTLSCSPISGHRSVSWYQQTPGQGLQFLFEYFSETQRNKGNFPGRFSGRQFSNSRSEMNVSTLELGDSALYLCASSYGGTQNTEAFFGQGTRLTVV.

This clonotype occurred many times. The chain joins TRBV7-2 to TRBJ2-7, with 7 bases that match TRBD1. Germline trimming cut 3 bases from V and 2 bases from J; bases unmatched to any gene: 7. The germline V gene has CDR1 SGHTA and CDR2 FQGNSA. The CDR3 is made up of 15 amino acids. For the CDR3, the DNA is TGTGCCAGCAGCTTTTCTACAGGGGCGACCTACGAGCAGTACTTC. Translated, it gives CASSFSTGATYEQYF.

This clonotype appeared many times. The chain recombines TRBV5-5 with TRBJ2-7, with 7 nucleotides matching TRBD2. V lost 4 bases to trimming and J lost 0 bases; unmatched junction nucleotides: 7. Germline CDR1 reads SGHKS; CDR2 reads YYEKEE (reference sequence). CDR3 length equals 15 residues. The CDR3 DNA reads as TGTGCCAGCAGCCCGGAAGCGGGGAGCTCCTACGAGCAGTACTTC. This codes for CASSPEAGSSYEQYF. The full variable domain, rest sourced from reference TRBV5-5 and TRBJ2-7, is DAGVTQSPTHLIKTRGQQVTLRCSPISGHKSVSWYQQVLGQGPQFIFQYYEKEERGRGNFPDRFSARQFPNYSSELNVNALLLGDSALYLCASSPEAGSSYEQYFGPGTRLTVT.

This clonotype was counted only a few times. DNA of the CDR3: TGCGCCAGCAGCCAAGTTTTAGGTGTCTTAACGAATGAGCAGTTCTTC. Amino acids: CASSQVLGVLTNEQFF. V gene TRBV4-3 combines with J gene TRBJ2-1; D is undetermined. Germline V gives CDR1 LGHNA, CDR2 YSLEER. The V end lost 1 base, the J end lost 7 bases, and 17 bases lay between the germline ends. This CDR3 has 16 amino acids.

This clonotype was seen at least ten times. The J gene is TRBJ2-7, the V gene TRBV9; 7 positions agree with TRBD2. J lost 5 bases, V lost 1 base, and 6 bases had no gene match. Germline assignment: CDR1 SGDLS and CDR2 YYNGEE. This CDR3 is 14 amino acids long. CDR3 region: CASSVRLAGDEQYF. The CDR3 DNA reads TGTGCCAGCAGCGTAAGGCTCGCGGGAGACGAGCAGTACTTC.

This clonotype has a count of ten or more. The gene calls are TRBV11-2 and TRBJ2-7; 9 bases match TRBD2. The ends lost 1 base at V and 2 bases at J; junction bases unmatched: 3. This CDR3 region has 15 residues. Germline loops: CDR1 SGHAT, CDR2 FQNNGV. CDR3 sequence (DNA): TGTGCCAGCAGCTTAGCAGGCGGGAGGGCCTACGAGCAGTACTTC. Encoded protein: CASSLAGGRAYEQYF.

Turning to this clonotype: A much larger clone is a single base away; this may be a read error. The chain joins TRBV11-2 to TRBJ2-2; 8 bases are shared with TRBD1. Trimming cost V 2 bases and J 4 bases; bases outside gene matches: 3. Germline assignment: CDR1 SGHAT and CDR2 FQNNGV. The CDR3 extends over 15 amino acids. The DNA of the CDR3 is TGTGCCAGCAGCTTAAAAGACAGGGGCACCGGGGAGCTGTTTTTT. Translation gives CASSLKDRGTGELFF.